This TCR beta chain was recorded in a study of blood T cell repertoires in COVID-19. Study overall: Nucleic acid was either cDNA or gDNA, and it came from T cells, B-cell-depleted T cells, or PBMCs.

This clone was seen just once. Germline lookup yields CDR1 MNHEY and CDR2 SVGEGT. CDR3 length: 14 amino acids. The V segment lost 5 bases and the J segment 6 bases; nucleotides outside the gene matches: 10. Seattle's enrolled individuals joined amid active infection and were then monitored longitudinally. Original handling: Reference gene primer amplification gave estimated nucleated cell counts. Method: immunoSEQ multiplex PCR; TCRdb's copy keeps in-frame clones and lacks some. V and J calls and clone size follow that table, whereas D and trimming were derived from the DNA. This repertoire shows a few hundred thousand clones, 83% found once; its top ten account for roughly 1.3%.

The chain uses TRBV6-2 or TRBV6-3 and TRBJ2-7; 7 nucleotides match TRBD1. Source material: peripheral blood. The clonotype was recovered from a woman between 25 and 40 years old with COVID-19, enrolled during active disease. For the CDR3, the DNA is TGTGCCAGCAGTCGACAGGGATCCTTAACCGAGCAGTACTTC. It is translated as CASSRQGSLTEQYF.